This TCR beta chain is from a study of shared clonotypes between healthy human individuals (dated by TCRdb to about 2020). Concerning the study at large: The cohort comprised two women and three men aged 18 to 49 years. For each donor, CD4 naive and CD4 memory were each given three plates, CD8 naive was given two plates, and CD8 memory was given one plate. To estimate repertoire size and how much clonotype sharing occurs between individuals, the study deeply sequenced the blood TCR repertoires of 5 or 6 healthy adults. To increase sequencing depth and limit assay-specific biases, TCR repertoire library preparation and sequencing were carried out by different laboratories using diverse techniques. Between about 0.8 and 9 billion PBMCs per donor were obtained by leukapheresis.

The CDR3 sequence holds 16 residues, the cysteine and phenylalanine included. Only the CDR3 DNA stays, 48 bases, in frame from base 1. Here V drops 6 bases and J drops 4 bases, and the junction holds 10 bases not matched to any gene. The germline V gene yields SGDLS for CDR1 and YYNGEE for CDR2. As for this clone: Its antigen remains unidentified. Within one base of it there is no much larger clone, and no base qualities were kept.

Using the deep immunoSEQ assay, multiplex PCR amplified TCR CDR3 regions from genomic DNA. Extracted genomic DNA from each cell subset was spread evenly across all wells of several immunoSEQ 96-well plates, with each plate serving as a replicate. Each replicate PCR for sorted subsets received around 0.2 ug genomic DNA, equal to roughly 33,000 T cell genomes. The purified libraries were quantified using a Qubit 3.0 fluorometer, sized with a Bioanalyzer 2100, and then quantified again using the KAPA Library Quantification kit. A separate single-read 150-cycle Illumina NextSeq 550 flow cell was used to sequence each immunoSEQ 96-well plate. Concerning the study's data processing: Because the immunoSEQ output included only junctional sequences and no quality scores, the filtering could not be the same as the filtering used for full-length reads. To assign V/J genes and CDR3, sequences were annotated against IMGT germline references using PyIR, a Python wrapper for IgBLAST v1.9. Reads were filtered out if the reads had weak V/J assignments (E-value above 1e-6), no CDR3, stop codons, out-of-frame junctions, or ambiguous translated residues. A V3J clonotype was defined by an identical inferred V gene, J gene, and CDR3 amino acid sequence. The percentage overlap between two repertoires was calculated by dividing the number of shared unique clonotypes by the size of the smaller repertoire. Three approaches were used to assess repertoire richness: RTK rarefaction, the Chao1 estimator, and Recon v2.1 estimates of unobserved clonotypes. Generation probabilities were computed with OLGA for all TCRbeta clonotypes obtained by the gDNA method from a handful of donors. The clones in this table, taken by TCRdb from immuneACCESS, are in-frame only. Not every clone is retained; where verified, under half of the shortfall comes from an unresolved V gene, and the cause of the rest is unknown. V and J calls and clone size are copied from that table; D and trimming were computed from the DNA. Present in this sample are about 2.1 million clones, roughly 91% of which were seen just once. About 1.5% of the sample goes to the ten largest clones.

What the research found in general, with its limitations: Rarefaction of sorted-subset datasets indicated incomplete sequencing despite the large sequencing depth. Higher generation probabilities were observed for clonotypes shared by all four sorted-subset donors than for non-shared clonotypes. Across a few donors, approximately 5% of naive CD4, roughly 3.4% of naive CD8, roughly 2.2% of memory CD4, and 0.4% of memory CD8 clonotypes were shared. Pairwise subsampling led to the expectation that sequencing depth would affect the degree of clonotype sharing among donors. Sampling was restricted to blood, and TCR repertoires in tissues likely differ from the TCR repertoires found in blood. Estimated clonotype richness was generally larger for naive than for memory subsets. Because the study included a small number of donors, the genetic and exposure-history diversity represented was limited.

CD8 naive samples were obtained by positive selection for CCR7 among CD45RO-negative cells, yielding a CD45RA+CCR7+ population from which TemRA cells were excluded. The donors were healthy, HIV-negative adults with no recently reported acute infections or vaccinations. Only Caucasian adults living in Nashville, Tennessee, USA were represented among the donors. After blood collection by leukapheresis, PBMCs were isolated using Ficoll-Histopaque density gradient centrifugation and then cryopreserved in the vapor phase of liquid nitrogen. Purity and quantity of every magnetically sorted T cell population were checked by analytical flow cytometry. Each sorted fraction had its genomic DNA isolated and then quantified by UV absorbance on a Nanodrop 2000c.

The TCR comes from a man aged 18 to 29 in good health. Some clones in this sample may be carry-over from other donors' samples. Sequenced material: naive CD8+ T cells from PBMCs. What the cell subset or site label conveys for this sample: CD45RA+CCR7+. The chain is encoded by TRBV9 joined to TRBJ2-5, and 12 bases in between align with TRBD2. The CDR3 region reads CASIPRLAGVAETQYF. The DNA sequence is as follows: TGTGCCAGCATCCCGAGACTAGCGGGAGTAGCAGAGACCCAGTACTTC.